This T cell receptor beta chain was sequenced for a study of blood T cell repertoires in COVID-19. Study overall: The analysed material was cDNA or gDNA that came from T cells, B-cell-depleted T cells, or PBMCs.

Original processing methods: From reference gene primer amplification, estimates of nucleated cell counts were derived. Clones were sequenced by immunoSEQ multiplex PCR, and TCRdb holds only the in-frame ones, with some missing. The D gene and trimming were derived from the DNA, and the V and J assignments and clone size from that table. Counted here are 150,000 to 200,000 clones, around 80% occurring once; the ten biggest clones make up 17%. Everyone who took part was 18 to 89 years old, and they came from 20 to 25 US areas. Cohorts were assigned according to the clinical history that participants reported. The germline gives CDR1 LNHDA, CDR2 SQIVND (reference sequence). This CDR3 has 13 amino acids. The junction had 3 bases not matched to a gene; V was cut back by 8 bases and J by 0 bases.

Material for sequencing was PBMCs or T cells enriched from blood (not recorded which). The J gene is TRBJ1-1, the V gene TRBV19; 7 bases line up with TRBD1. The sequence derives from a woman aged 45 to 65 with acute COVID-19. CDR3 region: CASWDSLNTEAFF. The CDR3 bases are TGTGCCAGTTGGGACAGTCTGAACACTGAAGCTTTCTTT. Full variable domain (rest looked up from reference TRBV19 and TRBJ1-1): DGGITQSPKYLFRKEGQNVTLSCEQNLNHDAMYWYRQDPGQGLRLIYYSQIVNDFQKGDIAEGYSVSREKKESFPLTVTSAQKNPTAFYLCASWDSLNTEAFFGQGTRLTVV.